The 28 T cell receptor beta chains presented below share a single source sample, sequenced in a study of siplizumab effects on memory and regulatory T cells. TCRdb's copy holds only in-frame clones and misses some; the assay was immunoSEQ multiplex PCR. Found here are over 35,000 clones, roughly nine tenths of them singletons; the top ten hold approximately 0.25%. The sample consisted of naive CD4+ T cells sorted from blood. These receptors were collected from a human donor in good health.

The chain joins TRBV27 to TRBJ1-4, with a tentative D call TRBD1 (6 bases). V was clipped by 4 bases and J by 4 bases, with 10 bases between them. The germline V gene has CDR1 MNHEY and CDR2 SMNVEV (reference sequence). The CDR3 has 14 residues. The CDR3 DNA sequence: TGTGCCAGCAGTTCACAGGGAAATAATGAAAAACTGTTTTTT. It encodes CASSSQGNNEKLFF.

The chain joins TRBV5-1 to TRBJ2-5; no clear D. Germline CDR1 reads SGHRS; CDR2 reads YFSETQ. The CDR3 contains 14 residues. Trimming removed 2 bases at V and 2 bases at J, with 10 bases between. The CDR3 sequence: CASSFEPPQETQYF. The DNA of the CDR3 is TGCGCCAGCAGCTTTGAGCCCCCGCAAGAGACCCAGTACTTC.

This chain uses TRBV25-1 with TRBJ2-3; the D call may be TRBD1 or TRBD2 (5 bases each). Germline assignment: CDR1 MGHDK and CDR2 SYGVNS. CDR3 length: 18 amino acids. V lost 2 bases and J 3 bases, leaving 21 bases between the germline ends. The chain's CDR3 is CASSEKVGAGLITDTQYF. As DNA, the CDR3 is TGTGCCAGCAGTGAAAAGGTCGGGGCAGGGCTGATAACAGATACGCAGTATTTT.

This clone was picked up one time. The rearrangement joins TRBV5-8 to TRBJ2-1; D is unclear. V lost 3 bases, J lost 4 bases, and 8 bases lay in between. Germline CDR1 is SGHTS and CDR2 is YDEGEE. The CDR3 totals 13 residues. CDR3 amino acids: CASSSMGYNEQFF. CDR3 nucleotide sequence: TGTGCCAGCAGCTCCATGGGGTACAATGAGCAGTTCTTC.

This chain joins TRBV5-4 and TRBJ1-6, with 10 bases matching TRBD1. The germline gives CDR1 SGHNT, CDR2 YYREEE (reference sequence). CDR3 length: 14 residues. Germline trimming cut 4 bases from V and 7 bases from J; bases unmatched to any gene: 2. CDR3 DNA sequence: TGTGCCAGCAGCACGGGACAGGGGAATTCACCCCTCCACTTT. This encodes CASSTGQGNSPLHF.

This clone has just one count. The chain uses TRBV6-5 and TRBJ2-2; 8 positions match TRBD1. With V trimmed by 8 bases and J by 1 base, 6 bases remained unmatched. This CDR3 is 15 amino acids long. The germline V gene encodes CDR1 MNHEY and CDR2 SVGAGI. In DNA form, the CDR3 reads TGTGCCAGCGGGACAGGCAGAATGAACACCGGGGAGCTGTTTTTT. The encoded protein is CASGTGRMNTGELFF.

The chain recombines TRBV5-1 with TRBJ2-3; D is uncertain. This CDR3 is 13 amino acids long. Trimming left V 8 bases short and J 0 bases short, with 10 bases between. The germline gives CDR1 SGHRS, CDR2 YFSETQ. This CDR3 reads CASGTTSTDTQYF. The DNA for the CDR3 is TGCGCCAGTGGTACCACTAGCACAGATACGCAGTATTTT.

V gene TRBV10-1 combines with J gene TRBJ2-5; D is possibly TRBD2 (6 bases). This CDR3 is built from 14 residues. The germline V gene encodes CDR1 WNHNN and CDR2 SYGVQD (reference sequence). The V end lost 6 bases, the J end lost 3 bases, and 14 bases lay between the germline ends. The CDR3 sequence: CASSLGTGEETQYF. The CDR3 coding sequence is TGCGCCAGCAGCCTCGGGACGGGGGAAGAGACCCAGTACTTC.

This chain uses TRBV10-3 with TRBJ1-1; no clear D. The V end was cut by 6 bases, the J end by 4 bases, with 18 bases between. The CDR3 sequence is 15 residues long. CDR1 is ENHRY and CDR2 is SYGVKD in the germline V gene. CDR3 bases: TGTGCCATCAGCAATACCGGGCAGCTGAGCACTGAAGCTTTCTTT. This encodes CAISNTGQLSTEAFF.

CDR3 amino acids: CASSYRGQYSGNTIYF. The CDR3, as DNA: TGTGCCAGCAGTTACCGGGGACAGTACTCTGGAAACACCATATATTTT. This rearrangement joins TRBV6-5 to TRBJ1-3; TRBD1 matches 7 bases. Unmatched junction bases numbered 4, after V lost 2 bases and J lost 0 bases. Germline V gene data show CDR1 as MNHEY and CDR2 as SVGAGI. The CDR3 spans 16 residues.

CDR3 in amino acids: CASSPPGTRHEQYF. Here the CDR3 DNA reads TGTGCCAGCTCACCCCCCGGGACACGCCACGAGCAGTACTTC. This sequence joins TRBV18 and TRBJ2-7; D is perhaps TRBD1 (6 bases). Germline CDR1 and CDR2: KGHSH and LQKENI. This CDR3 is 14 amino acids long. The ends were cut back, 3 bases at V and 5 bases at J, with 14 bases in the middle.

The chain employs TRBV27 and TRBJ2-1; 7 bases align to TRBD2. CDR1 is MNHEY and CDR2 is SMNVEV in the germline V gene (reference sequence). This CDR3 comprises 14 residues. Unmatched junction bases numbered 9, after V lost 7 bases and J lost 6 bases. The CDR3 DNA sequence: TGTGCCAGCACCCCACTAGCGAGTTTCAATGAGCAGTTCTTC. Encoded protein: CASTPLASFNEQFF.

This rearrangement joins TRBV5-1 to TRBJ1-2; weak D call: TRBD1 (6 bases). The CDR3 consists of 15 residues. Germline CDR1 SGHRS, CDR2 YFSETQ. The V end lost 0 bases, the J end lost 4 bases, and 13 bases lay between the germline ends. The CDR3 region is CASSLDIDRPYGYTF. The DNA for the CDR3 is TGCGCCAGCAGCTTGGATATTGACAGGCCCTATGGCTACACCTTC.

The table lists this clone with a few counts. This chain connects TRBV5-1 to TRBJ1-6, with 7 bases lining up with TRBD1. CDR3 length: 15 amino acids. Trimming took 1 base from V and 8 from J; bases not matched to a gene: 6. Germline V gene sequence: CDR1 SGHRS, CDR2 YFSETQ. CDR3 residues: CASSLMGQGDSPLHF. The CDR3 DNA follows: TGCGCCAGCAGCTTGATGGGCCAGGGGGATTCACCCCTCCACTTT.

The chain recombines TRBV7-2 with TRBJ1-1, with D hard to call. There are 14 residues in the CDR3. V was cut by 5 bases and J by 1 base, with 11 bases left in between. The germline gives CDR1 SGHTA, CDR2 FQGNSA. This CDR3 is CASSQAGRNTEAFF. The CDR3 DNA reads TGTGCCAGCAGCCAAGCAGGACGGAACACTGAAGCTTTCTTT.

V and J are TRBV14 and TRBJ2-1; 8 bases map to TRBD2. Trimming removed 4 bases from V and 6 bases from J; junction bases left unmatched: 5. CDR1 SGHDN and CDR2 FVKESK come from the germline V gene. The CDR3 consists of 14 residues. The DNA of the CDR3 is TGTGCCAGCAGCCTCGGAGCGGGGGTCAATGAGCAGTTCTTC. Its translation: CASSLGAGVNEQFF.

This chain uses TRBV12-5 with TRBJ1-6, with D perhaps TRBD1 (5 bases). Germline V gives CDR1 LGHNT, CDR2 FRNRAP. The CDR3 has 16 amino acids. Trimming shortened V by 1 base and J by 6 bases, and 13 bases separated the two germline ends. CDR3 amino acids: CASGLGGRGGNSPLHF. Here the CDR3 DNA reads TGTGCTAGTGGTTTGGGGGGCCGGGGTGGTAATTCACCCCTCCACTTT.

To note about this clone: Other DNA variants within this sample encode the same CDR3. This chain links TRBV18 with TRBJ1-2; the match to TRBD1 covers 7 bases. The V segment lost 3 bases and the J segment 3 bases; nucleotides outside the gene matches: 1. This CDR3 is built from 13 residues. Germline V lookup: CDR1 KGHSH, CDR2 LQKENI. The CDR3 loop is CASSPDRDYGYTF. The CDR3 nucleotides read TGTGCCAGCTCACCCGACAGGGACTATGGCTACACCTTC.

This chain links TRBV19 with TRBJ2-3; 7 bases match TRBD2. J gave up 2 bases and V 7 bases, and 9 bases lay outside the gene matches. Germline V gene lookup returns CDR1 LNHDA and CDR2 SQIVND (reference sequence). This CDR3 is built from 15 residues. The CDR3 sequence: CASTETSTFTDTQYF. The DNA of the CDR3 is TGTGCCAGTACTGAGACTAGCACTTTCACAGATACGCAGTATTTT.

The chain links TRBV4-2 to TRBJ1-6; D perhaps matches TRBD1 (5 bases). Trimming took 0 bases from V and 9 from J, leaving 9 bases between them. The CDR3 runs to 14 residues. The germline V gene has CDR1 LGHNA and CDR2 YNFKEQ. CDR3: CASSQDEGISPLHF. In DNA, the CDR3 is TGTGCCAGCAGCCAAGATGAGGGGATTTCACCCCTCCACTTT.

The chain couples TRBV5-8 to TRBJ1-1, with D hard to call. V was pared by 1 base and J by 8 bases, with 12 bases between. CDR3 size: 13 residues. Germline V lookup: CDR1 SGHTS, CDR2 YDEGEE. DNA for the CDR3: TGTGCCAGCAGCTTGTTTATTTCGACAGAAGCTTTCTTT. The encoded protein is CASSLFISTEAFF.

The CDR3: CASWRGAYGYTF. CDR3 nucleotide sequence: TGTGCCAGCTGGAGGGGGGCCTATGGCTACACCTTC. The chain uses TRBV6-5 and TRBJ1-2; D perhaps matches TRBD1 (6 bases). Germline values: CDR1 MNHEY, CDR2 SVGAGI. Between the trimmed V and J ends, which lost 8 bases and 4 bases, there was a span of 11 bases. The CDR3 runs to 12 residues.

This rearrangement joins TRBV7-2 to TRBJ2-1, with 7 bases aligning to TRBD2. In germline, CDR1 is SGHTA, CDR2 FQGNSA. The CDR3 sequence is 16 residues long. V gave up 4 bases and J gave up 8 bases; unmatched junction bases: 14. The CDR3, as DNA: TGTGCCAGCAGCTCTCAGGCGGGAGTAGTCGTTCATGAGCAGTTCTTC. This translates into CASSSQAGVVVHEQFF.

This chain joins TRBV5-1 and TRBJ2-2; D is possibly TRBD1 (6 bases). The germline CDR1 and CDR2 sequences are SGHRS and YFSETQ. This CDR3 contains 15 residues. V was cut by 0 bases and J by 6 bases, with 12 bases left in between. The CDR3 nucleotides read TGCGCCAGCAGCTTGGGGGGACATTGGGCCGGGGAGCTGTTTTTT. Protein: CASSLGGHWAGELFF.

This chain links TRBV27 with TRBJ1-2; 8 nucleotides align to TRBD1. V trimming: 5 bases; J trimming: 2 bases; junction bases outside the gene matches: 7. The length of the CDR3 is 15 residues. Germline V lookup: CDR1 MNHEY, CDR2 SMNVEV (reference sequence). In nucleotides, the CDR3 is TGTGCCAGCAGTACCGACAGGGGTGGAAACTATGGCTACACCTTC. This encodes CASSTDRGGNYGYTF.

J is TRBJ2-5 and V is TRBV6-5; D gene unclear. Germline CDR1 MNHEY, CDR2 SVGAGI. This CDR3 comprises 13 residues. V dropped 1 base and J dropped 12 bases, with 15 bases sitting between them. CDR3 sequence: CASSYFPGSQEYF. CDR3 nucleotides: TGTGCCAGCAGTTACTTTCCAGGCTCACAAGAGTACTTC.

The gene calls are TRBV9 and TRBJ1-2; D possibly corresponds to TRBD1 (5 bases). In germline, CDR1 is SGDLS, CDR2 YYNGEE. CDR3 length: 14 amino acids. Trimming removed 4 bases from V and 3 bases from J, with 13 bases in between. This CDR3 reads CASSISTVDYGYTF. For the CDR3, the DNA is TGTGCCAGCAGCATCTCGACAGTCGACTATGGCTACACCTTC.

V is TRBV18 and J is TRBJ2-5; TRBD1 matches 12 bases. This CDR3 region has 16 residues. Trimming removed 3 bases from V and 5 bases from J; junction bases left unmatched: 7. Germline assignment: CDR1 KGHSH and CDR2 LQKENI. CDR3 DNA sequence: TGTGCCAGCTCACCTTACCGGGACAGGGGGCTCGAGACCCAGTACTTC. This codes for CASSPYRDRGLETQYF.